These T cell receptor beta chains were read from a single sample in a study of shared clonotypes between healthy human individuals. The table came from immunoSEQ multiplex PCR; TCRdb's copy has only in-frame clones and leaves some out. The table shows 2 million to 3 million clones, with approximately 90% occurring only once. Sequences were obtained from naive CD4+ T cells sorted from blood. These receptors were obtained from a man between 18 and 35 years old in good health. CDR3s include the opening cysteine and the closing phenylalanine or tryptophan. The D gene is left open where the match is weak. Not every row has a clone size; where given, it reads once, few, many or a size class.

v_call,j_call,clone_size,d_call,cdr3_nt,cdr3_aa
TRBV9,TRBJ2-1,-,TRBD2,TGTGCCAGCAGCGTAGGCACTAGCGGGGGCCGACTTCAGAATGAGCAGTTCTTC,CASSVGTSGGRLQNEQFF
TRBV7-7,TRBJ2-5,-,TRBD2,TGTGCTAGCAGTCGGACTAGCGGGGGTATGGAGACCCAGTACTTC,CASSRTSGGMETQYF
TRBV5-1,TRBJ2-3,-,TRBD2,TGCGCCAGCAGCTTGCTGCTAGCGGGGGGACGCACAGATACGCAGTATTTT,CASSLLLAGGRTDTQYF
TRBV4-1,TRBJ2-7,-,TRBD1,TGCGCCAGCAGCGCCCAAGACAGGGCTTCCTACGAGCAGTACTTC,CASSAQDRASYEQYF
TRBV5-1,TRBJ2-7,-,-,TGCGCCAGCAGCTTGGCGGTTTACTCCTACGAGCAGTACTTC,CASSLAVYSYEQYF
TRBV7-2,TRBJ2-7,-,TRBD2,TGTGCCAGCAGCCCCGGGGGGGCGGGAGGCTCCTACGAGCAGTACTTC,CASSPGGAGGSYEQYF
TRBV21-1,TRBJ2-5,-,-,TGTGCCAGCACCTTAATAGGGACTAGCGGGAGATCAGAGACCCAGTACTTC,CASTLIGTSGRSETQYF
TRBV15,TRBJ2-1,-,TRBD2,TGTGCCACCAGCAGAGGGGGTAGCGGGGGTTGGAATGAGCAGTTCTTC,CATSRGGSGGWNEQFF
TRBV5-6,TRBJ1-1,once,TRBD1,TGTGCCAGCAGCTTGATCTTCCGGACAGGGGGCACTGAAGCTTTCTTT,CASSLIFRTGGTEAFF
TRBV20-1,TRBJ2-7,-,-,TGCAGTGCTAGAGATCTTCCCGAGCAGTACTTC,CSARDLPEQYF